The T cell receptor (beta chain) under discussion was sequenced for a study of radiation and T cells in renal cell carcinoma. The study's findings and limits: Baseline intratumoral clonotype presence is unknown without pretreatment biopsies.

Time point specified: baseline pretreatment blood. Specified treatment: 15 Gy SBRT to primary tumor, nephrectomy 4 weeks later. About this clone itself: The antigen is unknown.

The table came from immunoSEQ multiplex PCR; TCRdb's copy has only in-frame clones and leaves some out. The sample has approximately 100,000 clones; about 86% are singletons. The CDR3 is 15 amino acids. Germline lookup yields CDR1 KGHSH and CDR2 LQKENI. Trimming left V 2 bases short and J 3 bases short, with 13 bases between. This receptor was identified in a man aged 50 or older with renal cell carcinoma. This chain links TRBV18 with TRBJ1-1, with D possibly being TRBD1 (5 bases). The sample in question was blood, obtained from a patient whose treatment included radiotherapy and nephrectomy. The CDR3 region has the DNA TGTGCCAGCTCACCAAGCGGGGGAGGGTACACTGAAGCTTTCTTT. As protein: CASSPSGGGYTEAFF.